This note documents a single T cell receptor beta chain sequence. Its cognate antigen is unknown. The sample is drawn from a study of cytomegalovirus exposure and HLA in healthy donors. In the study overall: The roughly 130 validation repertoires used the same platform as the 550 to 700 first-cohort repertoires (as reported by a later analysis).

Produced via immunoSEQ multiplex PCR; TCRdb's table is partial and in-frame only. The sample records some 130,000 clones, 82% being singletons. Points from the study as a whole: TCR clusters originating in the first cohort tended to co-occur in the roughly 120 validation repertoires, according to a later analysis.

The V gene lost 1 base and the J gene lost 4 bases, with 8 bases spanning the gap. CDR1 is SGHVS, CDR2 FNYEAQ, per germline. The CDR3 covers 13 residues. The TCR sequence derives from a man aged 30 to 39 in good health and CMV-seropositive. Sample: PBMCs. V is TRBV7-6 and J is TRBJ2-7; no reliable D call. CDR3 in DNA: TGTGCCAGCAGCTTAGGCGGCTTTTACGAGCAGTACTTC. Translating it yields CASSLGGFYEQYF.